Listed below are T cell receptor beta chains from one sample, sequenced in a study of T cell responses to AZD1222 COVID-19 vaccine. Here immunoSEQ multiplex PCR was the method, and the copy in TCRdb shows in-frame clones only, minus some. The table shows about 120,000 clones, with about 90% occurring only once. Sequenced here: peripheral blood, sampled 28 days after the second AZD1222 dose. Every receptor here comes from an adult who received the AZD1222 COVID-19 vaccine. CDR3s include the opening cysteine and the closing phenylalanine or tryptophan. The D gene is left open where the match is weak. For some rows the clone size is stated as once, few or many, or as a class when expanded; others skip it.

TRBV7-8	TRBJ1-2	-	-	TGTGCCAGCAGCTTAGTGGTGGATCCGAACTATGGCTACACCTTC	CASSLVVDPNYGYTF
TRBV11-2	TRBJ2-2	-	-	TGTGCCAGCAGCTTATTCGGGGAGCTGTTTTTT	CASSLFGELFF
TRBV3-1/TRBV3-2	TRBJ2-1	-	-	TGTGCCAGCAGCCAAGATCCCGTAGTGGGTGAGCAGTTCTTC	CASSQDPVVGEQFF
TRBV3-1/TRBV3-2	TRBJ1-2	-	once	TGTGCCAGCAGCCAAGTCGTCGGGGGTGATGGCTACACCTTC	CASSQVVGGDGYTF
TRBV6-2/TRBV6-3	TRBJ2-2	-	-	TGTGCCAGCAGTTTGGAGACCGCGAACACCGGGGAGCTGTTTTTT	CASSLETANTGELFF
TRBV3-1/TRBV3-2	TRBJ1-6	TRBD1	-	TGTGCCAGCAGCACCTATGGACAGGGGCGCTCACCCCTCCACTTT	CASSTYGQGRSPLHF
TRBV11-2	TRBJ1-1	-	-	TGTGCCAGCAGCTTCAATATGAACACTGAAGCTTTCTTT	CASSFNMNTEAFF
TRBV28	TRBJ2-2	-	few	TGTGCCAGCACCTTAGGGAACACCGGGGAGCTGTTTTTT	CASTLGNTGELFF
TRBV7-9	TRBJ1-3	TRBD1	-	TGTGCCAGCAGCCTAGACAGGGCGAACACCATATATTTT	CASSLDRANTIYF
TRBV4-1	TRBJ1-6	TRBD1	-	TGCGCCAGCAACCGACAGGGAGTAATTAATTCACCCCTCCACTTT	CASNRQGVINSPLHF
TRBV14	TRBJ2-7	-	-	TGTGCCAGCAGCCAATTTACAGTATACGAGCAGTACTTC	CASSQFTVYEQYF
TRBV5-5	TRBJ1-4	TRBD1	-	TGTGCCAGCAGCCAACGGACAGGGGTGGAAAAACTGTTTTTT	CASSQRTGVEKLFF
TRBV20-1	TRBJ2-3	TRBD2	-	TGCAGTGCTAGTCGGGGGGGAGTAACAGATACGCAGTATTTT	CSASRGGVTDTQYF
TRBV28	TRBJ2-3	-	-	TGTGCCAGCAGTTTATCCATTTTAACACGGGGGCAGTATTTT	CASSLSILTRGQYF
TRBV15	TRBJ2-7	-	-	TGTGCCACCAGCAGAGACCGCTCCTACGAGCAGTACTTC	CATSRDRSYEQYF
TRBV18	TRBJ1-1	TRBD1	-	TGTGCCAGCTCCGCGGGGGGCGGACAGGGGCGGAACACTGAAGCTTTCTTT	CASSAGGGQGRNTEAFF
TRBV19	TRBJ2-5	TRBD1	-	TGTGCCAGTAGAACCGGGACAGGGGAGGGAGAGACCCAGTACTTC	CASRTGTGEGETQYF
TRBV6-2/TRBV6-3	TRBJ2-7	-	-	TGTGCCAGCAGCCTCATGAACTCCTACGAGCAGTACTTC	CASSLMNSYEQYF
TRBV7-8	TRBJ1-4	TRBD1	-	TGTGCCAGCAGCGCCGTTACAGGGGGATCGACTAATGAAAAACTGTTTTTT	CASSAVTGGSTNEKLFF
TRBV28	TRBJ2-1	TRBD2	-	TGTGCCAGCAGGGGACTAGCGGGGGGTCGCTCCTACAATGAGCAGTTCTTC	CASRGLAGGRSYNEQFF
TRBV18	TRBJ2-5	-	-	TGTGCCAGCTCACGTTGGGGGCTGGAGACCCAGTACTTC	CASSRWGLETQYF
TRBV5-1	TRBJ2-3	-	-	TGCGCCAGCAGCTTGGCGCCCGCGGGGGCCACAGATACGCAGTATTTT	CASSLAPAGATDTQYF
TRBV9	TRBJ1-2	TRBD1	-	TGTGCCAGCAGCGTAGGAGTAACAGGGGGTGGCTACACCTTC	CASSVGVTGGGYTF
TRBV7-9	TRBJ1-2	TRBD1	-	TGTGCCAGCAGCTCCGCAGGGACAGGCGTCTATGGCTACACCTTC	CASSSAGTGVYGYTF
TRBV10-2	TRBJ2-1	TRBD2	-	TGCGCCACCAGGACTAGCGGAAACTACAATGAGCAGTTCTTC	CATRTSGNYNEQFF
TRBV6-2/TRBV6-3	TRBJ1-1	TRBD1	-	TGTGCCAGCAGTACCCAACAGGGGGCGCGGACTGAAGCTTTCTTT	CASSTQQGARTEAFF
TRBV20-1	TRBJ2-7	TRBD2	-	TGCAGTGCTAGTCCCGGGGACTACTACGAGCAGTACTTC	CSASPGDYYEQYF
TRBV5-1	TRBJ2-1	TRBD1	-	TGCGCCAGCTCAGGGACAGGGGTATTCCATGAGCAGTTCTTC	CASSGTGVFHEQFF
TRBV5-5	TRBJ1-5	-	-	TGTGCCAGCAGCCCAGCGGTGCGAATAGCTCAACAGCCCCAGCATTTT	CASSPAVRIAQQPQHF
TRBV19	TRBJ1-1	-	-	TGTGCCACCCTCGCCCCGGGTTTGAGTGAAGCTTTCTTT	CATLAPGLSEAFF
TRBV2	TRBJ1-2	TRBD1	-	TGTGCCAGCAGTTTATGGACAGGGGGAAACTATGGCTACACCTTC	CASSLWTGGNYGYTF
TRBV21-1	TRBJ2-1	-	-	TGTGCCAGCAGCAAAAGAGATGCGGGGGGTAGAGTTGAGCAGTTCTTC	CASSKRDAGGRVEQFF
TRBV27	TRBJ2-7	TRBD1	-	TGTGCCAGCAGCCTGACAGGGAGATCGGGCTACGAGCAGTACTTC	CASSLTGRSGYEQYF
TRBV19	TRBJ1-3	TRBD1	-	TGTGCCAGTAGCGAGACAGGGGCCACTGGAAACACCATATATTTT	CASSETGATGNTIYF
TRBV30	TRBJ1-2	-	-	TGTGCCTGGAGTGTATTAGGTGGGATTCAGCGGGGCTACACCTTC	CAWSVLGGIQRGYTF
TRBV7-9	TRBJ2-3	-	-	TGTGCCAGCAGCTTACTGCGGCAGGGAAGCACAGATACGCAGTATTTT	CASSLLRQGSTDTQYF
TRBV9	TRBJ2-2	TRBD1	-	TGTGCCAGCAGCGTAGTAGGCAGGGGGCGAGGTATCACCGGGGAGCTGTTTTTT	CASSVVGRGRGITGELFF
TRBV7-8	TRBJ2-7	TRBD1	-	TGTGCCAGCAGCTTAGTTGGGGACAGGGTCTACGAGCAGTACTTC	CASSLVGDRVYEQYF
TRBV28	TRBJ1-5	-	-	TGTGCCAGCAGTTCCCCGGGAACAAATCAGCCCCAGCATTTT	CASSSPGTNQPQHF
TRBV30	TRBJ1-2	-	-	TGTGCCTGGAGTGTCAGGAGGGGGAGTTCGCCTAGCGGCTACACCTTC	CAWSVRRGSSPSGYTF
TRBV28	TRBJ1-2	-	-	TGTGCCAGCTCAACAGGGTTAACTATAGGCTACACCTTC	CASSTGLTIGYTF
TRBV4-1	TRBJ1-3	TRBD1	-	TGCGCCAGCAGCCAAGGAGCAGGGGGGTGGAACACCATATATTTT	CASSQGAGGWNTIYF
TRBV11-1	TRBJ1-2	-	-	TGTGCCAGCAGCTTAGCTGGACAGTATGGCTACACCTTC	CASSLAGQYGYTF
TRBV19	TRBJ1-1	TRBD1	-	TGTGCCAGTAGCACCACAGGGGCCACTGAAGCTTTCTTT	CASSTTGATEAFF
TRBV5-4	TRBJ1-5	-	once	TGTGCCAGCAGCTTGGAGCCCGGGGGTCAGAAGCCCCAGCATTTT	CASSLEPGGQKPQHF
TRBV3-1/TRBV3-2	TRBJ1-6	-	few	TGTGCCAGCAGCCAAGGCTGGTCTAACAATTTCTATAATTCACCCCTCCACTTT	CASSQGWSNNFYNSPLHF
TRBV19	TRBJ2-7	-	few	TGTGCCAGTAGCTCGGGACTCACCTCCTACGAGCAGTACTTC	CASSSGLTSYEQYF
TRBV6-5	TRBJ2-7	-	-	TGTGCCAGCAGTTACTCGAGGACCTACGAGCAGTACTTC	CASSYSRTYEQYF
TRBV7-9	TRBJ2-7	TRBD1	-	TGTGCCAGCAGCTTAGGGACAGGGTTCTACGAGCAGTACTTC	CASSLGTGFYEQYF
TRBV19	TRBJ2-7	-	-	TGTGCCAGTAGTATGACGGCAGCTCTTTCCTACGAGCAGTACTTC	CASSMTAALSYEQYF
TRBV21-1	TRBJ1-1	-	-	TGTGCCAGCAGCAAAGGTGGACTGAACACTGAAGCTTTCTTT	CASSKGGLNTEAFF
TRBV7-8	TRBJ2-5	TRBD2	once	TGTGCCAGCAGCCCGGGACTAGCGGCGCAAGAGACCCAGTACTTC	CASSPGLAAQETQYF
TRBV25-1	TRBJ2-2	-	-	TGTGCCAGCAGCGTGGCCAGACACGGGGAGCTGTTTTTT	CASSVARHGELFF
TRBV5-1	TRBJ1-1	TRBD1	-	TGCGCCAGCAGCTTAGGGACAGGGTCGGTTGAAGCTTTCTTT	CASSLGTGSVEAFF
TRBV18	TRBJ1-3	-	-	TGTGCCAGCTCAGGAGAGGGCCGCTCTGGAAACACCATATATTTT	CASSGEGRSGNTIYF
TRBV7-2	TRBJ1-2	TRBD1	-	TGTGCCAGCAGCTTGGGACAGGGTAACTATGGCTACACCTTC	CASSLGQGNYGYTF
TRBV4-3	TRBJ2-7	-	-	TGCGCCAGCAGCCAAGGCCGTCAGAACTCCTACGAGCAGTACTTC	CASSQGRQNSYEQYF
TRBV28	TRBJ2-7	TRBD1	-	TGTGCCAGCAGTGTACAGGGGCCGTCCGAGCAGTACTTC	CASSVQGPSEQYF
TRBV19	TRBJ1-1	-	-	TGTGCCAGTAGTTTAGGGCACCAGAACACTGAAGCTTTCTTT	CASSLGHQNTEAFF
TRBV4-3	TRBJ2-1	-	-	TGCGCCAGCAGCCAAGAACTAGCCCCCCCCTACAATGAGCAGTTCTTC	CASSQELAPPYNEQFF